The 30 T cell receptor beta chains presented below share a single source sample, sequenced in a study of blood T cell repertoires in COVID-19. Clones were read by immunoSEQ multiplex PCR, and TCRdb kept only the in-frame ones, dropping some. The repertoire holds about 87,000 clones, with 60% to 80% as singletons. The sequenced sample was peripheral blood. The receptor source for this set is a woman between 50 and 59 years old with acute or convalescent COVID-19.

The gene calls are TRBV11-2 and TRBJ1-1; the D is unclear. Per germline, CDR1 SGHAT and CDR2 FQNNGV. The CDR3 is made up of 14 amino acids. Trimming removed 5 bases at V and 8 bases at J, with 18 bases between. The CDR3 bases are TGTGCCAGCAGCGGAAACCGGGGTTACGGGGAAGCTTTCTTT. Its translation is CASSGNRGYGEAFF.

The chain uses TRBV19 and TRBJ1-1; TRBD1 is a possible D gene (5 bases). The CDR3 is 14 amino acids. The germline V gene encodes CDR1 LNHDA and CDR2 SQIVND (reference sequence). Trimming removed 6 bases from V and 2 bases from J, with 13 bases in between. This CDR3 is CASRAGPTNTEAFF. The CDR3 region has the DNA TGTGCCAGTAGAGCGGGGCCCACAAACACTGAAGCTTTCTTT.

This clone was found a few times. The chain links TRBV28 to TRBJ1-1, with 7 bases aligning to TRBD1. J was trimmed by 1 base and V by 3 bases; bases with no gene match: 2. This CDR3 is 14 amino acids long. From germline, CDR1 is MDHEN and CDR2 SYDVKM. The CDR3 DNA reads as TGTGCCAGCAGTTTGCGACAGGGGAACACTGAAGCTTTCTTT. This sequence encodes CASSLRQGNTEAFF.

The CDR3 loop reads CASSEVGWGQRNTEAFF. The CDR3 nucleotides are TGTGCCAGCAGTGAAGTTGGCTGGGGGCAAAGGAACACTGAAGCTTTCTTT. The chain carries TRBV6-1 and TRBJ1-1; D is perhaps TRBD1 (6 bases). V lost 1 base and J lost 1, with 16 bases in between. This CDR3 region has 17 residues. From germline, CDR1 is MNHNS and CDR2 SASEGT.

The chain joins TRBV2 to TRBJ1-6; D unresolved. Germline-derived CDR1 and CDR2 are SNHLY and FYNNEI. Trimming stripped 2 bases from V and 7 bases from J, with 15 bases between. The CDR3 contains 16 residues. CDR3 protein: CASSELNGPGNSPLHF. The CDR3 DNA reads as TGTGCCAGCAGTGAATTGAATGGACCGGGGAATTCACCCCTCCACTTT.

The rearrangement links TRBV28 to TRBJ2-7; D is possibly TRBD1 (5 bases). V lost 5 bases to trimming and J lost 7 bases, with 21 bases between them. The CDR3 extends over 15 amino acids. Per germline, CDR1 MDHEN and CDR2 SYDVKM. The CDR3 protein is CASSPRQGPFGEQYF. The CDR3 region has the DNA TGTGCCAGCAGTCCCAGGCAGGGCCCCTTTGGGGAGCAGTACTTC.

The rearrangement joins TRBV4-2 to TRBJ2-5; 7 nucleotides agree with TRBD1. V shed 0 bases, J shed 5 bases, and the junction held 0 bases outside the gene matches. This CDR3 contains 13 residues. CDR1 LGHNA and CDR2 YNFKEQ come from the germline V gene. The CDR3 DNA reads TGTGCCAGCAGCCAAGAAGGGGGCGAGACCCAGTACTTC. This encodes CASSQEGGETQYF.

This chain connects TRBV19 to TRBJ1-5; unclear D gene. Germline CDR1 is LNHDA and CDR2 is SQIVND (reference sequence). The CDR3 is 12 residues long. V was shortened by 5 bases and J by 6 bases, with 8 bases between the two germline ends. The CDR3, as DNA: TGTGCCAGTAGTGAGGGTTTTCAGCCCCAGCATTTT. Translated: CASSEGFQPQHF.

CDR3 nucleotides: TGTGCCACCAGCCCCACGGGGGACCAAGAGACCCAGTACTTC. Translation: CATSPTGDQETQYF. The J gene is TRBJ2-5, the V gene TRBV15; tentative D call: TRBD2 (6 bases). CDR3 length: 14 residues. The germline V gene encodes CDR1 LNHNV and CDR2 YYDKDF (reference sequence). The V end lost 5 bases, the J end lost 0 bases, and 10 bases lay between the germline ends.

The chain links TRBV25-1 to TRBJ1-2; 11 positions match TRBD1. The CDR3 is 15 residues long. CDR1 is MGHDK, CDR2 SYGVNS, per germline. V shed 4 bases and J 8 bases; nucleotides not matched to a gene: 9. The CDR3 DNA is TGTGCCAGCAGTGTAGGACAGGGGGCTATGAGGGGCTACACCTTC. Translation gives CASSVGQGAMRGYTF.

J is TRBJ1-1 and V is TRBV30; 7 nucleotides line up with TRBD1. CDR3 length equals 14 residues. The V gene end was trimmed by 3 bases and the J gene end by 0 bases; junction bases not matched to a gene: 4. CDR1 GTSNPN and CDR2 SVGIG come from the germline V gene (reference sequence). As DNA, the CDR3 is TGTGCCTGGAGCCCCGGGACAGTGAACACTGAAGCTTTCTTT. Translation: CAWSPGTVNTEAFF.

The CDR3 region is CSVEDLAGPNKFLYNEQFF. The CDR3 nucleotides read TGCAGCGTTGAAGATCTGGCAGGGCCAAACAAATTCCTCTACAATGAGCAGTTCTTC. V usage is TRBV29-1 and J usage is TRBJ2-1, with D possibly TRBD1 on 5 matching bases. Trimming removed 0 bases at V and 3 bases at J, with 24 bases between. The germline gives CDR1 SQVTM, CDR2 ANQGSEA. CDR3 length equals 19 residues.

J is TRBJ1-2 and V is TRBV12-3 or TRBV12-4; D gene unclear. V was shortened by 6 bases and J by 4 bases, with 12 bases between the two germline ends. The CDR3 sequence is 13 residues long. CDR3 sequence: CASSSRLIYGYTF. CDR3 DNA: TGTGCCAGCAGCTCTAGACTGATCTATGGCTACACCTTC.

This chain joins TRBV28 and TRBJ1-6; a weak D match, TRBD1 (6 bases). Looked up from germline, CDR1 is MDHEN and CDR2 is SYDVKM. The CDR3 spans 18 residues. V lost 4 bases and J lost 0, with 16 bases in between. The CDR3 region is CASSSLRQASSYNSPLHF. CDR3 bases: TGTGCCAGCAGTTCTCTACGACAGGCAAGCTCCTATAATTCACCCCTCCACTTT.

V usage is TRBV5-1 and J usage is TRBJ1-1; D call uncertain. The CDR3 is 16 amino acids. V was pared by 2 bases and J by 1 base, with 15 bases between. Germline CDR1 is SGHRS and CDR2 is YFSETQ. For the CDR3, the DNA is TGCGCCAGCAGCTTTTATCCCCCGAGGCAGAACACTGAAGCTTTCTTT. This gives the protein CASSFYPPRQNTEAFF.

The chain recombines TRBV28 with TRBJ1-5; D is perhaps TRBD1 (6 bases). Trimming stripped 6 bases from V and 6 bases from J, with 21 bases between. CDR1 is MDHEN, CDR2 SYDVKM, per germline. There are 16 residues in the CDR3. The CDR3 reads CASRGGGRGVFQPQHF. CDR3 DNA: TGTGCCAGCAGAGGGGGTGGGCGAGGGGTTTTTCAGCCCCAGCATTTT.

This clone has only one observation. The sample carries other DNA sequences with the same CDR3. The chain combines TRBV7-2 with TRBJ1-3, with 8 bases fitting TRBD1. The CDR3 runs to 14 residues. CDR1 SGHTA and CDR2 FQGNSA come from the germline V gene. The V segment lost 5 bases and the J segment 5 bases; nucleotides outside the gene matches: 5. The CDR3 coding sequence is TGTGCCAGCAGCCCAGGGACAGGCCGAAACACCATATATTTT. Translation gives CASSPGTGRNTIYF.

The CDR3: CAISESPVRSGTANTGELFF. CDR3 nucleotide sequence: TGTGCCATCAGTGAGTCCCCGGTGCGCTCCGGGACAGCGAACACCGGGGAGCTGTTTTTT. The chain is built from TRBV10-3 and TRBJ2-2, with 7 bases identical to TRBD1. Germline CDR1 reads ENHRY; CDR2 reads SYGVKD. V dropped 0 bases and J dropped 0; count of bases not matched to a gene: 13. The CDR3 extends over 20 amino acids.

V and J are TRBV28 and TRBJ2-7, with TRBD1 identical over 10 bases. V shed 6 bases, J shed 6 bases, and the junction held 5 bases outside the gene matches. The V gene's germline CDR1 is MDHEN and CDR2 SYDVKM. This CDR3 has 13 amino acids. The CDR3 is CASRGTGVSEQYF. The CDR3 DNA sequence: TGTGCCAGCAGAGGGACAGGGGTGAGCGAGCAGTACTTC.

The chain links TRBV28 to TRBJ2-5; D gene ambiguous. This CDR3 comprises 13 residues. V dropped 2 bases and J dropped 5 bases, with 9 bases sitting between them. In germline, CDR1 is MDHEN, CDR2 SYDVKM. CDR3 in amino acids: CASSLINSETQYF. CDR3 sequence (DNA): TGTGCCAGCAGTTTAATTAACTCGGAGACCCAGTACTTC.

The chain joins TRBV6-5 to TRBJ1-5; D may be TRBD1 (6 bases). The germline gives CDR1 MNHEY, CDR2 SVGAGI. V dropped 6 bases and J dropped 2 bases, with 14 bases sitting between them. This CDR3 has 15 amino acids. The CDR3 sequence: CASRFPGVGNQPQHF. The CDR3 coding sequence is TGTGCCAGCAGATTTCCAGGGGTAGGCAATCAGCCCCAGCATTTT.

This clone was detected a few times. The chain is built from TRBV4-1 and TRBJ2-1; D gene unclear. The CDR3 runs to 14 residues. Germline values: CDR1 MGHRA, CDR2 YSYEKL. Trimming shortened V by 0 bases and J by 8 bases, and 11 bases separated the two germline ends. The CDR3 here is CASSQDISRDEQFF. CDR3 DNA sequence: TGCGCCAGCAGCCAAGATATAAGCCGGGATGAGCAGTTCTTC.

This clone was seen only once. CDR3 DNA sequence: TGCGCCAGCAGCCATGGTCTAGGCTCCTACAATGAGCAGTTCTTC. This sequence encodes CASSHGLGSYNEQFF. The chain links TRBV4-3 to TRBJ2-1; D call uncertain. Germline V gives CDR1 LGHNA, CDR2 YSLEER. V was pared by 3 bases and J by 0 bases, with 9 bases between. The CDR3 sequence is 15 residues long.

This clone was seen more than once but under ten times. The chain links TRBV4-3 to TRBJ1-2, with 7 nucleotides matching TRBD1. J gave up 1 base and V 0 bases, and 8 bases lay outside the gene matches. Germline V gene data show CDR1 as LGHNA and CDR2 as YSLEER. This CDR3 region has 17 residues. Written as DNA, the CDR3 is TGCGCCAGCAGCCAAGATTACGGGGGACAGTTTAACTATGGCTACACCTTC. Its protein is CASSQDYGGQFNYGYTF.

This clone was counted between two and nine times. In nucleotides, the CDR3 is TGTGCCTGGAGACAGGGGAACTATGGCTACACCTTC. It is translated as CAWRQGNYGYTF. The chain uses TRBV30 and TRBJ1-2; 7 bases line up with TRBD1. This CDR3 comprises 12 residues. After removal of 3 bases from V and 2 bases from J, the junction contained 0 bases not matched to a gene. Germline values: CDR1 GTSNPN, CDR2 SVGIG (reference sequence).

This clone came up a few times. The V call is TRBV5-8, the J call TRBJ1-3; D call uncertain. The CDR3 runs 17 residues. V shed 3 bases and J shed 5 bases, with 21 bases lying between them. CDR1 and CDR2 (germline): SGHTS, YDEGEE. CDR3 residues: CASSSPGEAGIRNTIYF. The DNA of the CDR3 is TGTGCCAGCAGCTCGCCCGGTGAAGCGGGAATACGAAACACCATATATTTT.

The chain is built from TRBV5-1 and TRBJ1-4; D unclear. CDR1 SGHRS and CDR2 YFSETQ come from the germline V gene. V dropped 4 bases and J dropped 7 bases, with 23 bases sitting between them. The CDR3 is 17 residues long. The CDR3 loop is CASSPTLQAGSGEKLFF. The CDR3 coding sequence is TGCGCCAGCAGCCCAACACTTCAAGCCGGATCAGGTGAAAAACTGTTTTTT.

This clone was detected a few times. CDR3 nucleotide sequence: TGTGCCAGCGGGGGCGAGGATCGGTGGACTGAAGCTTTCTTT. The encoded protein is CASGGEDRWTEAFF. The gene calls are TRBV4-2 and TRBJ1-1; tentatively, D is TRBD1 (6 bases). CDR3 length: 14 residues. The germline V gene encodes CDR1 LGHNA and CDR2 YNFKEQ. Trimming shortened V by 8 bases and J by 5 bases, and 18 bases separated the two germline ends.

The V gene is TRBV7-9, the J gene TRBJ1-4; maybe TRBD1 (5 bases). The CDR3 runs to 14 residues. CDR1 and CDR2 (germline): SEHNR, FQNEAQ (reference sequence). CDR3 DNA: TGTGCTGCGGGGGATGCAGCAACTAATGAAAAACTGTTTTTT. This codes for CAAGDAATNEKLFF.

Here the CDR3 reads CASSLRQAPTGDTQYF. The CDR3 nucleotides read TGTGCCAGCAGCCTCCGACAGGCCCCAACCGGGGATACGCAGTATTTT. The rearrangement uses TRBV9 and TRBJ2-3; maybe TRBD1 (6 bases). This CDR3 is 16 amino acids long. Per germline, CDR1 SGDLS and CDR2 YYNGEE. V was clipped by 4 bases and J by 6 bases, with 21 bases between them. Full variable domain (remainder filled in from reference TRBV9 and TRBJ2-3): DSGVTQTPKHLITATGQRVTLRCSPRSGDLSVYWYQQSLDQGLQFLIQYYNGEERAKGNILERFSAQQFPDLHSELNLSSLELGDSALYFCASSLRQAPTGDTQYFGPGTRLTVL.